Shown below are 23 T cell receptor beta chains from a single sample sequenced in a study of blood T cell repertoires in COVID-19. Some clones are missing from TCRdb's copy, which holds only in-frame ones; the method was immunoSEQ multiplex PCR. This table holds 410,000 or so clones, approximately 91% found once. Sequences were obtained from peripheral blood. Source of these receptors: a woman aged 40 to 50 with COVID-19, enrolled during active disease.

This clone has only one observation. This chain connects TRBV7-3 to TRBJ2-1; 9 nucleotides match TRBD2. The germline gives CDR1 SGHTA, CDR2 FQGTGA. CDR3 length equals 16 residues. The junction had 11 bases not matched to a gene; V was cut back by 5 bases and J by 6 bases. CDR3 DNA: TGTGCCAGCAGCCAAGGCGGACTAGCGCTCCCCAATGAGCAGTTCTTC. Amino acid sequence: CASSQGGLALPNEQFF.

As DNA, the CDR3 is TGTGCCAGCAGCCCAGGACAGGGTTTGGGTTCACCCCTCCACTTT. Translating gives CASSPGQGLGSPLHF. The chain employs TRBV9 and TRBJ1-6; 8 bases match TRBD1. CDR1 and CDR2 (germline): SGDLS, YYNGEE. The CDR3 totals 15 residues. The V segment lost 4 bases and the J segment 9 bases; nucleotides outside the gene matches: 9.

The chain joins TRBV6-2 or TRBV6-3 to TRBJ2-7, with D possibly matching TRBD2 (6 bases). The CDR3 has 18 amino acids. Trimming left V 2 bases short and J 1 base short, with 21 bases between. Germline loops: CDR1 MNHEY, CDR2 SVGEGT. This chain's CDR3 is CASSYPPTSGVESYEQYF. The CDR3 DNA is TGTGCCAGCAGTTACCCACCAACGTCGGGGGTCGAGTCCTACGAGCAGTACTTC.

The V gene is TRBV7-2, the J gene TRBJ2-1; 8 bases are a match to TRBD2. With 0 bases clipped from V and 8 bases from J, the junction kept 6 bases outside the gene matches. Germline-derived CDR1 and CDR2 are SGHTA and FQGNSA. The CDR3 has 15 residues. This CDR3 reads CASSLASGALDEQFF. The CDR3, as DNA: TGTGCCAGCAGCTTAGCTAGCGGGGCCCTTGATGAGCAGTTCTTC.

This clone was counted ten times or more. CDR3: CASSSPVLAGGLNEQFF. In nucleotides, the CDR3 is TGTGCCAGCAGCTCCCCGGTATTAGCGGGAGGTCTAAATGAGCAGTTCTTC. The chain joins TRBV5-4 to TRBJ2-1, with 10 nucleotides matching TRBD2. Germline CDR1 and CDR2: SGHNT and YYREEE (reference sequence). CDR3 size: 17 residues. V lost 3 bases, J lost 7 bases, and 13 bases stayed unmatched.

This clone was seen a single time. The germline gene is not matched at one end of the junction; a read error may be the cause. The V gene is TRBV11-2, the J gene TRBJ1-1; D remains unclear. CDR1 is SGHAT and CDR2 is FQNNGV in the germline V gene. This CDR3 comprises 15 residues. The CDR3 loop reads CASSLGGRRDTEAFF. The CDR3 bases are TGTGCCAGCAGTTTAGGCGGGAGGAGGGACACTGAAGCTTTCTTT. The full variable domain, rest sourced from reference TRBV11-2 and TRBJ1-1, is EAGVAQSPRYKIIEKRQSVAFWCNPISGHATLYWYQQILGQGPKLLIQFQNNGVVDDSQLPKDRFSAERLKGVDSTLKIQPAKLEDSAVYLCASSLGGRRDTEAFFGQGTRLTVV.

The rearrangement uses TRBV28 and TRBJ2-1; D is perhaps TRBD1 (6 bases). Germline V CDR1 and CDR2: MDHEN, SYDVKM. Trimming shortened V by 6 bases and J by 1 base, and 13 bases separated the two germline ends. This CDR3 is built from 15 residues. The CDR3 bases are TGTGCCAGCAGACACAGGGTAGGGTCCTACAATGAGCAGTTCTTC. Translated: CASRHRVGSYNEQFF.

The CDR3: CASSNRDTLEWSIYF. The CDR3 DNA reads TGTGCCAGCAGTAACCGGGACACCCTCGAATGGTCCATATATTTT. This rearrangement joins TRBV6-2 or TRBV6-3 to TRBJ1-3, with D possibly TRBD1 on 6 matching bases. In germline, CDR1 is MNHEY, CDR2 SVGEGT. The CDR3 spans 15 residues. V was cut by 5 bases and J by 11 bases, with 22 bases left in between.

V and J are TRBV28 and TRBJ1-1; D may be TRBD1 (5 bases). CDR1 MDHEN and CDR2 SYDVKM come from the germline V gene. CDR3 length: 15 amino acids. The V end lost 3 bases, the J end lost 1 base, and 12 bases lay between the germline ends. The CDR3, as DNA: TGTGCCAGCAGTTTTGCCGGGGGGGGGAACACTGAAGCTTTCTTT. Translation gives CASSFAGGGNTEAFF.

This clone was picked up one time. The V and J genes are TRBV7-8 and TRBJ2-1; 8 bases agree with TRBD2. V lost 4 bases, J lost 0 bases, and 8 bases stayed unmatched. There are 17 residues in the CDR3. Germline lookup yields CDR1 SGHVS and CDR2 FQNEAQ. CDR3 sequence reads: CASSSFTSGSSYNEQFF. The CDR3 region has the DNA TGTGCCAGCAGCTCATTCACTAGCGGAAGCTCCTACAATGAGCAGTTCTTC.

This clone is a singleton in its sample. CDR3: CAWSPPGTVFNYGYTF. The CDR3 nucleotides are TGTGCCTGGAGTCCCCCCGGGACAGTTTTCAACTATGGCTACACCTTC. The chain employs TRBV30 and TRBJ1-2; 7 bases agree with TRBD1. V lost 2 bases, J lost 2 bases, and 11 bases stayed unmatched. Germline loops: CDR1 GTSNPN, CDR2 SVGIG (reference sequence). The length of the CDR3 is 16 residues.

The J gene is TRBJ1-4, the V gene TRBV5-4, with D maybe TRBD1 (5 bases). Germline lookup yields CDR1 SGHNT and CDR2 YYREEE (reference sequence). This CDR3 spans 16 amino acids. Trimming stripped 2 bases from V and 6 bases from J, with 17 bases between. CDR3 loop: CASSLELTDEHEKLFF. In DNA form, the CDR3 reads TGTGCCAGCAGCTTAGAACTGACAGACGAACATGAAAAACTGTTTTTT.

The chain joins TRBV9 to TRBJ2-3; 8 bases are a match to TRBD2. This CDR3 spans 17 amino acids. Germline V gene sequence: CDR1 SGDLS, CDR2 YYNGEE. J gave up 4 bases and V 4 bases, and 14 bases lay outside the gene matches. The CDR3 region is CASSFRTSRNRPDTQYF. CDR3 in DNA: TGTGCCAGCAGCTTCCGGACTAGCCGGAATCGACCAGATACGCAGTATTTT.

This chain uses TRBV27 with TRBJ1-6; 7 bases align to TRBD1. Germline CDR1 reads MNHEY; CDR2 reads SMNVEV (reference sequence). This CDR3 has 16 residues. V lost 8 bases and J lost 4; bases outside the gene matches: 11. CDR3 nucleotides: TGTGCCAGCGGAACAGACAGGGTGGGTTATAATTCACCCCTCCACTTT. Protein product: CASGTDRVGYNSPLHF.

This clone was seen once. This chain connects TRBV6-8 to TRBJ2-7, with TRBD1 identical over 9 bases. J lost 4 bases, V lost 2 bases, and 12 bases had no gene match. Germline loops: CDR1 MNHGY, CDR2 SAAAGT. This CDR3 is 17 amino acids long. The CDR3 region is CASSYEVGTGKTYEQYF. Here the CDR3 DNA reads TGTGCCAGCAGTTACGAAGTGGGGACAGGGAAAACGTACGAGCAGTACTTC.

V is TRBV2 and J is TRBJ2-1; possibly TRBD2 for D (6 bases). V gave up 7 bases and J gave up 9 bases, with 19 bases separating them. Germline values: CDR1 SNHLY, CDR2 FYNNEI. The CDR3 totals 14 residues. The CDR3 nucleotides read TGTGCCAGCATCCGGGACTTTCGGGTGGGTGAGCAGTTCTTC. It encodes CASIRDFRVGEQFF.

The CDR3 spells CASSLDDRGGNEQFF. CDR3 DNA sequence: TGCGCCAGCAGCCTGGACGACAGGGGCGGTAATGAGCAGTTCTTC. The rearrangement joins TRBV5-1 to TRBJ2-1; TRBD1 aligns across 8 bases. The CDR3 totals 15 residues. Trimming took 4 bases from V and 7 from J; bases not matched to a gene: 10. The germline V gene has CDR1 SGHRS and CDR2 YFSETQ.

This sequence joins TRBV5-5 and TRBJ2-5; D not certain. CDR1 SGHKS and CDR2 YYEKEE come from the germline V gene (reference sequence). V was pared by 2 bases and J by 10 bases, with 18 bases between. The CDR3 has 14 residues. The CDR3 is CASSFGLDRAIQYF. The CDR3, as DNA: TGTGCCAGCAGCTTTGGCCTAGACCGCGCCATCCAGTACTTC.

The gene calls are TRBV21-1 and TRBJ1-2. TRBV21-1 is recorded as a pseudogene. CDR3 length: 19 amino acids. The CDR3 sequence is CASSNREGTASSLGYGYTF. CDR3 DNA: TGTGCCAGCAGCAATCGGGAGGGGACAGCATCGAGTTTAGGCTATGGCTACACCTTC.

V usage is TRBV19 and J usage is TRBJ2-1, with D tentatively TRBD1 (6 bases). The V gene's germline CDR1 is LNHDA and CDR2 SQIVND (reference sequence). The CDR3 is made up of 16 amino acids. The V gene lost 5 bases and the J gene lost 3 bases, with 17 bases spanning the gap. This chain's CDR3 is CASSLFLTGIYNEQFF. The CDR3, as DNA: TGTGCCAGTAGTCTCTTCCTGACAGGAATCTACAATGAGCAGTTCTTC.

The chain couples TRBV18 to TRBJ1-4, with D possibly matching TRBD1 (5 bases). Germline V gene sequence: CDR1 KGHSH, CDR2 LQKENI. Trimming cost V 3 bases and J 5 bases, with 7 bases left between them. The CDR3 is 13 amino acids. In DNA form, the CDR3 reads TGTGCCAGCTCACCGGGACTCAATGAAAAACTGTTTTTT. This gives the protein CASSPGLNEKLFF.

The V gene is TRBV25-1, the J gene TRBJ2-1; tentative D call: TRBD1 (5 bases). The ends were cut back, 3 bases at V and 7 bases at J, with 13 bases in the middle. Germline lookup yields CDR1 MGHDK and CDR2 SYGVNS. The CDR3 totals 14 residues. The chain's CDR3 is CASSDDGRANEQFF. The CDR3 nucleotides are TGTGCCAGCAGTGATGACGGCAGGGCGAATGAGCAGTTCTTC. Using reference TRBV25-1 and TRBJ2-1 for the parts outside the CDR3, the full variable domain is EADIYQTPRYLVIGTGKKITLECSQTMGHDKMYWYQQDPGMELHLIHYSYGVNSTEKGDLSSESTVSRIRTEHFPLTLESARPSHTSQYLCASSDDGRANEQFFGPGTRLTVL.

The rearrangement joins TRBV7-6 to TRBJ2-2; a weak D match, TRBD2 (5 bases). The CDR3 totals 16 residues. Germline V lookup: CDR1 SGHVS, CDR2 FNYEAQ. Trimming removed 2 bases at V and 4 bases at J, with 14 bases between. DNA for the CDR3: TGTGCCAGCAGCTTAATAACTAATCGGGGCACCGGGGAGCTGTTTTTT. This codes for CASSLITNRGTGELFF.